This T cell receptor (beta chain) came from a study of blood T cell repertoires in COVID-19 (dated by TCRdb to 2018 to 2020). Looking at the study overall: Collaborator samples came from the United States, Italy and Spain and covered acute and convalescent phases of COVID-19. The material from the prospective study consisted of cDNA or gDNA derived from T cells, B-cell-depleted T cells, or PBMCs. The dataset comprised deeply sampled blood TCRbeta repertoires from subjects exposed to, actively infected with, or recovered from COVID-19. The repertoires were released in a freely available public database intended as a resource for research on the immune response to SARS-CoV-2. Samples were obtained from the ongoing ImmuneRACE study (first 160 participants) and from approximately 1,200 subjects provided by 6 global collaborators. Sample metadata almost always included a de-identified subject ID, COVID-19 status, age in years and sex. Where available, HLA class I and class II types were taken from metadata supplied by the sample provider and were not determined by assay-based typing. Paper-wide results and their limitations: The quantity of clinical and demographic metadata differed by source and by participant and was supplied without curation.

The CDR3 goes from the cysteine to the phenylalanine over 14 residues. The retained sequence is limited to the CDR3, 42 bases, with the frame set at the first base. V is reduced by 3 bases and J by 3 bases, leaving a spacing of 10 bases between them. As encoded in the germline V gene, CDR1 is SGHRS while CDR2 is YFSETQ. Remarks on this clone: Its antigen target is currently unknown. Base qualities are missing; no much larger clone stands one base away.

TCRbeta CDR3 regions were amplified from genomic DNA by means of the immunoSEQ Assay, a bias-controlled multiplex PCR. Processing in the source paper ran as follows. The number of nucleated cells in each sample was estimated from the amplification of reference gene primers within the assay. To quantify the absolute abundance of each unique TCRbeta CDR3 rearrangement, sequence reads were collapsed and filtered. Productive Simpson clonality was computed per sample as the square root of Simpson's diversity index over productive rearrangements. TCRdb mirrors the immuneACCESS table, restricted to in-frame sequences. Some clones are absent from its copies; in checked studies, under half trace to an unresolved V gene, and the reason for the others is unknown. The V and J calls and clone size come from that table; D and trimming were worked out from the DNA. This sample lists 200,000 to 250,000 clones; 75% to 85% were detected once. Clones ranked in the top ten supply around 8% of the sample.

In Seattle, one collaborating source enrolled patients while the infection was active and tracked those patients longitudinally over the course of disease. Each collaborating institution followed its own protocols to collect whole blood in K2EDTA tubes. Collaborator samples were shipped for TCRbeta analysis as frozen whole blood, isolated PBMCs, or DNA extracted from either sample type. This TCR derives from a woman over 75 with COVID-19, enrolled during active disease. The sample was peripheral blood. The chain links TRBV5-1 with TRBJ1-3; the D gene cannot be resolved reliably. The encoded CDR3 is CASSSGGLGNTIYF. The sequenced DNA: TGCGCCAGCAGCTCTGGAGGTCTTGGAAACACCATATATTTT. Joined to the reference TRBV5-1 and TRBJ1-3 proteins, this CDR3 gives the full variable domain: KAGVTQTPRYLIKTRGQQVTLSCSPISGHRSVSWYQQTPGQGLQFLFEYFSETQRNKGNFPGRFSGRQFSNSRSEMNVSTLELGDSALYLCASSSGGLGNTIYFGEGSWLTVV.